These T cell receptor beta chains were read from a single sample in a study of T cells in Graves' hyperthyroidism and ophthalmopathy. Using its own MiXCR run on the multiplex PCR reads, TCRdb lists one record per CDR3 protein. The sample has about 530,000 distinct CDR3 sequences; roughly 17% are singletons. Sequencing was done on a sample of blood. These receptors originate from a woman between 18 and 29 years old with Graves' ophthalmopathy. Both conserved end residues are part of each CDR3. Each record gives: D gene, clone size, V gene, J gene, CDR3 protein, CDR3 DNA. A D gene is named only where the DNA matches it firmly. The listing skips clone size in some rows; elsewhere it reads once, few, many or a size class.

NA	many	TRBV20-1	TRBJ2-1	CSARDVQAYNEQFF	TGCAGTGCTAGAGATGTACAGGCCTACAATGAGCAGTTCTTC
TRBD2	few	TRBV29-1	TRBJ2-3	CSVTTSGGTDTQYF	TGCAGCGTTACGACTAGCGGGGGGACAGATACGCAGTATTTT
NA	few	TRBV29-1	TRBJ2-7	CSVVGNEQYF	TGCAGCGTTGTAGGCAACGAGCAGTACTTC
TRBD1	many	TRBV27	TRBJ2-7	CASSSGQANEQYF	TGTGCCAGCAGTTCTGGACAGGCTAACGAGCAGTACTTC
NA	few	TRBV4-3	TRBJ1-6	CASSQDGGVNSPLHF	TGCGCCAGCAGCCAAGATGGGGGAGTGAATTCACCCCTCCACTTT
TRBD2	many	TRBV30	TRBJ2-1	CAWSIGGGESTEQFF	TGTGCCTGGAGTATTGGCGGGGGGGAATCGACTGAGCAGTTCTTC
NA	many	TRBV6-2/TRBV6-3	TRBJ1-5	CASSLDLISNQPQHF	TGTGCCAGCAGTCTGGACCTTATCAGCAATCAGCCCCAGCATTTT
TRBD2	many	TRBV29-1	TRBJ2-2	CSVLRTSGENTGELFF	TGCAGCGTTCTCCGGACTAGCGGGGAGAACACCGGGGAGCTGTTTTTT
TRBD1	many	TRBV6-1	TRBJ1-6	CASRIDRGIDSPLHF	TGTGCCAGCAGGATAGACAGGGGGATTGATTCACCCCTCCACTTT
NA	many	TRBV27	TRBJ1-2	CASSWGGGYGYTF	TGTGCCAGCAGTTGGGGGGGCGGCTATGGCTACACCTTC
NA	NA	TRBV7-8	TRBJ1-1	CASNPQGQNTEAFF	TGTGCCAGCAACCCGCAGGGGCAGAACACTGAAGCTTTCTTT
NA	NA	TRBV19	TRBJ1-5	CASSMTAASNQPQHF	TGTGCCAGTAGTATGACCGCAGCAAGCAATCAGCCCCAGCATTTT
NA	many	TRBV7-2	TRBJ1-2	CASTRSGGLNYGYTF	TGTGCCAGCACCAGGTCCGGGGGCCTTAACTATGGCTACACCTTC
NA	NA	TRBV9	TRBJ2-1	CASSPGRGPRSYNEQFF	TGTGCCAGCAGCCCAGGGAGAGGGCCACGCTCCTACAATGAGCAGTTCTTC
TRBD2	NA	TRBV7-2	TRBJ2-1	CASSILAGGYNEQFF	TGTGCCAGCAGCATACTAGCGGGGGGGTACAATGAGCAGTTCTTC
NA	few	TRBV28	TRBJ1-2	CASSFQVKANYGYTF	TGTGCCAGCAGTTTTCAGGTTAAAGCTAACTATGGCTACACCTTC
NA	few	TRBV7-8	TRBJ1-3	CASSLSWLSGNTIYF	TGTGCCAGCAGCTTATCGTGGCTCTCTGGAAACACCATATATTTT
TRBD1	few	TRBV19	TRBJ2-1	CASSSRQGDSYNEQFF	TGTGCCAGTAGTTCCAGACAGGGGGACTCCTACAATGAGCAGTTCTTC
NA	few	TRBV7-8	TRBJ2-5	CASSLSPQGRNQETQYF	TGTGCCAGCAGCTTGAGCCCCCAGGGAAGGAACCAAGAGACCCAGTACTTC
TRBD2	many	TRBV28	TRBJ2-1	CASTLAGGYNEQFF	TGTGCCAGCACTCTAGCGGGAGGGTACAATGAGCAGTTCTTC
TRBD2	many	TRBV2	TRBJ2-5	CASSEERGVQETQYF	TGTGCCAGCAGTGAAGAGCGGGGGGTACAAGAGACCCAGTACTTC
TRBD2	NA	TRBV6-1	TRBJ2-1	CASRIPTGGRAGEQFF	TGTGCCAGCAGAATCCCTACGGGGGGGCGGGCCGGTGAGCAGTTCTTC
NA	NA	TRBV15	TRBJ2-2	CATSRDLGANTGELFF	TGTGCCACCAGCAGAGATTTGGGGGCGAACACCGGGGAGCTGTTTTTT
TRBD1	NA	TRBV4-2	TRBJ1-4	CASSHNPTGKRTNEKLFF	TGTGCCAGCAGCCACAATCCGACAGGGAAAAGGACTAATGAAAAACTGTTTTTT
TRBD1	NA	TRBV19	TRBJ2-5	CASSSGTGIGETQYF	TGTGCCAGTAGTTCAGGGACAGGGATCGGAGAGACCCAGTACTTC
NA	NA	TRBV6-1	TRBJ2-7	CATSESGPYEQYF	TGTGCCACCAGTGAGTCGGGACCTTACGAGCAGTACTTC
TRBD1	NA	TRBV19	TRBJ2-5	CASSPQGAQGQKTQYF	TGTGCCAGTAGTCCCCAGGGGGCCCAGGGGCAGAAGACCCAGTACTTC
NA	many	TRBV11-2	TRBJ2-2	CASSLRANTGELFF	TGTGCCAGCAGCTTAAGAGCGAACACCGGGGAGCTGTTTTTT
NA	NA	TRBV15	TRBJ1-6	CATSRDTEALHF	TGTGCCACCAGCAGAGATACTGAGGCCCTCCACTTT
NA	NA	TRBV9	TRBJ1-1	CASSREEKMNTEAFF	TGTGCCAGCAGCAGAGAGGAGAAAATGAACACTGAAGCTTTCTTT
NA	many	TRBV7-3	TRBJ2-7	CASSKTGSEQYF	TGTGCCAGCAGCAAAACAGGGTCCGAGCAGTACTTC
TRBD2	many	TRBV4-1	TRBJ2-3	CASSYTSGSTDTQYF	TGTGCCAGCAGTTATACTAGCGGGAGCACAGATACGCAGTATTTT
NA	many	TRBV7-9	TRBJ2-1	CASSRLGARYNEQFF	TGTGCCAGCAGCCGATTGGGGGCGCGATACAATGAGCAGTTCTTC
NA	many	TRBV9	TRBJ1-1	CASSVVGQGNTEAFF	TGTGCCAGCAGCGTAGTTGGGCAGGGGAACACTGAAGCTTTCTTT
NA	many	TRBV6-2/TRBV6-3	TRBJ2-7	CASSYGAIYEQYF	TGTGCCAGCAGTTACGGGGCGATCTACGAGCAGTACTTC